The 20 T cell receptor beta chains listed next were all sequenced from one sample in a study of T cell repertoires in aging, cancer and after chemotherapy. Peripheral blood genomic DNA, not sorted cells or RNA, was the template. Multiplex touch-down PCR with TRB-A/B primers amplified rearranged V-D-J TRB sequences. TCRdb ran MiXCR on the multiplex PCR reads and lists one entry per CDR3 protein. The sample has about 10,000 distinct CDR3 sequences, 20% to 30% seen once; the top ten hold approximately 2%. Sequencing was carried out using blood. Receptors originate from a human donor in good health.

The chain combines TRBV7-3 with TRBJ1-2, with D maybe TRBD1 (5 bases). Germline lookup yields CDR1 SGHTA and CDR2 FQGTGA. The V and J ends lost 6 bases and 4 bases respectively, with 12 bases between them. CDR3 length: 13 amino acids. CDR3 region: CASSPDRTYGYTF. CDR3 DNA: TGTGCCAGCAGTCCCGACAGAACCTATGGCTACACCTTC. The complete variable domain, with remaining parts taken from reference TRBV7-3 and TRBJ1-2, reads GAGVSQTPSNKVTEKGKYVELRCDPISGHTALYWYRQSLGQGPEFLIYFQGTGAADDSGLPNDRFFAVRPEGSVSTLKIQRTERGDSAVYLCASSPDRTYGYTFGSGTRLTVV.

This clonotype has a single count. The chain combines TRBV11-2 with TRBJ2-5; TRBD1 agrees at 8 bases. The CDR3 has 13 amino acids. CDR1 SGHAT and CDR2 FQNNGV come from the germline V gene. The junction had 3 bases not matched to a gene; V was cut back by 7 bases and J by 2 bases. CDR3 nucleotides: TGTGCCAGCAAAGGACAGGGACAAGAGACCCAGTACTTC. Its protein product is CASKGQGQETQYF.

Relative to its sample, this clonotype is medium-sized (0.01 to 0.1%). The chain carries TRBV19 and TRBJ2-7, with D unresolved. This CDR3 comprises 9 residues. Trimming cost V 10 bases and J 4 bases, with 5 bases left between them. Per the germline V gene, CDR1 is LNHDA and CDR2 is SQIVND (reference sequence). The chain's CDR3 is CAIKYEQYF. Here the CDR3 DNA reads TGTGCCATCAAGTACGAGCAGTACTTC.

This clonotype is labeled medium-sized. This chain links TRBV6-1 with TRBJ2-7, with a possible D match to TRBD2 (7 bases). V was trimmed by 9 bases and J by 2 bases, leaving 11 bases between them. CDR3 length: 12 residues. CDR1 MNHNS and CDR2 SASEGT come from the germline V gene. The CDR3 DNA sequence: TGTGCCAGTCACGGGGGGCCCTACGAGCAGTACTTC. Its translation: CASHGGPYEQYF.

Comments on this clonotype: This may arise from a read error, as a much more abundant clone is one base away. The chain links TRBV20-1 to TRBJ2-7, with TRBD1 identical over 8 bases. Germline CDR1 and CDR2: DFQATT and SNEGSKA (reference sequence). V shed 5 bases and J 4 bases; nucleotides not matched to a gene: 7. The CDR3 covers 13 residues. CDR3: CSAHGQGNYEQYF. The CDR3, as DNA: TGCAGTGCTCACGGACAGGGTAATTACGAGCAGTACTTC.

For this clonotype: This could be a read error, since a much larger clone is one nucleotide away. The V and J genes are TRBV7-3 and TRBJ2-5; 7 positions match TRBD2. This CDR3 contains 17 residues. V trimming: 5 bases; J trimming: 11 bases; junction bases outside the gene matches: 23. CDR1 is SGHTA, CDR2 FQGTGA, per germline. The CDR3 region is CASSLGRSGPSYNEQYF. CDR3 bases: TGTGCCAGCAGCCTGGGTCGTAGCGGGCCGTCCTACAATGAGCAGTACTTC.

The V and J genes are TRBV12-3 or TRBV12-4 and TRBJ2-5, with TRBD2 identical over 11 bases. V lost 5 bases, J lost 2 bases, and 13 bases stayed unmatched. The CDR3 has 18 residues. For the CDR3, the DNA is TGTGCCAGCAGTCAGGGCCGTAGCGGGGGGGCTCTACAAGAGACCCAGTACTTC. This gives the protein CASSQGRSGGALQETQYF.

DNA for the CDR3: TGCGCCAGCAGCCGTGGAACGGGGGTGAACACTGAAGCTTTCTTT. Translated: CASSRGTGVNTEAFF. The rearrangement links TRBV5-1 to TRBJ1-1, with TRBD1 as a possible D gene (5 bases). Germline assignment: CDR1 SGHRS and CDR2 YFSETQ. The CDR3 loop spans 15 amino acids. The germline V and J ends were trimmed by 4 bases and 0 bases, with 13 bases remaining between them.

The rearrangement joins TRBV10-3 to TRBJ2-7, with 7 bases matching TRBD1. The CDR3 is made up of 13 amino acids. V lost 4 bases, J lost 2 bases, and 2 bases stayed unmatched. The germline V gene has CDR1 ENHRY and CDR2 SYGVKD. The DNA of the CDR3 is TGTGCCATCAGTGCGGGACAGACCTACGAGCAGTACTTC. Its protein product is CAISAGQTYEQYF.

Relative to its sample, this clonotype is medium-sized. V is TRBV6-5 and J is TRBJ1-6, with TRBD1 matching 12 bases. Per germline, CDR1 MNHEY and CDR2 SVGAGI. J lost 9 bases, V lost 3 bases, and 3 bases had no gene match. This CDR3 is built from 15 residues. For the CDR3, the DNA is TGTGCCAGCAGTTATGGGACAGGGGGCCCTTCACCCCTCCACTTT. As protein: CASSYGTGGPSPLHF.

Remarks on this clonotype: The junction and the germline gene differ at one end; a read error may be behind it. The DNA of the CDR3 is TGCGCCAGCAGCCTCGACCGAGCGGGGGCACTCTTGTGCTTC. Its translation: CASSLDRAGALLCF. The V call is TRBV5-1, the J call TRBJ2-5, with 8 bases identical to TRBD2. CDR1 SGHRS and CDR2 YFSETQ come from the germline V gene. The CDR3 length is 14 residues.

This rearrangement joins TRBV6-5 to TRBJ2-1, with 9 bases identical to TRBD2. There are 15 residues in the CDR3. Losses at the gene ends were 7 bases for V and 8 bases for J; bases not matched to a gene: 12. Germline CDR1 reads MNHEY; CDR2 reads SVGAGI. The CDR3 spells CASTKWGGGGDEQFF. The CDR3 DNA sequence: TGTGCCAGCACCAAGTGGGGCGGGGGGGGGGATGAGCAGTTCTTC.

This clonotype was counted once. Just one base apart from a much larger clone, this may be a read error. The V and J genes are TRBV7-9 and TRBJ1-3, with unresolved D. Germline loops: CDR1 SEHNR, CDR2 FQNEAQ (reference sequence). The CDR3 is made up of 14 amino acids. V shed 5 bases and J shed 0 bases, with 8 bases lying between them. The CDR3 DNA follows: TGTGCCAGCAGCCAAGAGCGCTCTGGAAACACCATATATTTT. This gives the protein CASSQERSGNTIYF.

This clonotype was seen only a few times. This chain links TRBV20-1 with TRBJ1-6, with 7 bases lining up with TRBD1. The CDR3 length is 13 residues. CDR1 DFQATT and CDR2 SNEGSKA come from the germline V gene (reference sequence). V lost 6 bases, J lost 8 bases, and 7 bases stayed unmatched. CDR3 coding DNA: TGCAGTGCCTCGAACGACAGGGATTCACCCCTCCACTTT. This codes for CSASNDRDSPLHF.

V and J are TRBV13 and TRBJ2-5; no firm D call. Trimming cost V 0 bases and J 4 bases, with 3 bases left between them. This CDR3 has 12 amino acids. CDR1 is PRHDT, CDR2 FYEKMQ, per germline (reference sequence). The CDR3 region is CASSLGRETQYF. The CDR3, as DNA: TGTGCCAGCAGCTTAGGACGAGAGACCCAGTACTTC. The variable domain in full, with the rest retrieved from reference TRBV13 and TRBJ2-5, is AAGVIQSPRHLIKEKRETATLKCYPIPRHDTVYWYQQGPGQDPQFLISFYEKMQSDKGSIPDRFSAQQFSDYHSELNMSSLELGDSALYFCASSLGRETQYFGPGTRLLVL.

This sequence joins TRBV9 and TRBJ2-5; D perhaps matches TRBD1 (6 bases). The V gene lost 4 bases and the J gene lost 7 bases, with 17 bases spanning the gap. CDR1 is SGDLS and CDR2 is YYNGEE in the germline V gene. This CDR3 has 14 residues. The CDR3 sequence is CASSHRTDRGTQYF. CDR3 nucleotide sequence: TGTGCCAGCAGCCACCGGACAGACCGGGGGACCCAGTACTTC.

This chain uses TRBV9 with TRBJ2-1, with D possibly being TRBD1 (5 bases). Trimming pared 0 bases from V and 1 base from J, leaving 20 bases between. Germline V CDR1 and CDR2: SGDLS, YYNGEE. The CDR3 consists of 19 residues. The DNA for the CDR3 is TGTGCCAGCAGCGTAGAAGGTCGCTGGGGCCGCATTTCCTACAATGAGCAGTTCTTC. Protein product: CASSVEGRWGRISYNEQFF.

About this clonotype: A much larger clone lies one base from this, so it may be a read error. This chain joins TRBV27 and TRBJ1-2, with 9 bases fitting TRBD1. The CDR3 loop spans 14 amino acids. J lost 8 bases, V lost 7 bases, and 11 bases had no gene match. CDR1 and CDR2 from the germline V gene are MNHEY and SMNVEV (reference sequence). The CDR3 coding sequence is TGTGCCAGCACCCCAACAGGGGGCTTAGAGGGCTACACCTTC. This codes for CASTPTGGLEGYTF.

The V and J genes are TRBV7-3 and TRBJ2-1, with 12 nucleotides matching TRBD1. Germline CDR1 and CDR2: SGHTA and FQGTGA. The CDR3 contains 16 residues. Trimming at V came to 4 bases and at J to 5 bases, leaving 6 bases not matched to a gene. The CDR3 sequence: CASSYGTGGLDNEQFF. CDR3 DNA: TGTGCCAGCAGCTACGGGACAGGGGGCTTGGACAATGAGCAGTTCTTC.

By sample fraction, this clonotype is medium-sized (0.01 to 0.1%). This chain joins TRBV5-6 and TRBJ1-2; 8 bases map to TRBD1. Trimming removed 6 bases from V and 6 bases from J; junction bases left unmatched: 4. The length of the CDR3 is 12 residues. In germline, CDR1 is SGHDT, CDR2 YYEEEE. CDR3 bases: TGTGCCAGCACCCGACAGGGGCATGGCTACACCTTC. Encoded protein: CASTRQGHGYTF.